Shown below are 4 T cell receptor beta chains from a single sample sequenced in a study of shared clonotypes between healthy human individuals. Sequencing was performed with immunoSEQ multiplex PCR; in TCRdb, only in-frame clones are kept and a portion is missing. The sample contains some 550,000 clones, roughly 97% of which appear only once. Sequences were obtained from naive CD4+ T cells sorted from blood. The sample's subset: CD45RA+ positively selected. These receptors came from a woman in her twenties or thirties in good health.

V and J are TRBV7-6 and TRBJ2-1; 7 positions match TRBD2. The CDR3 is made up of 16 amino acids. Germline V gene data show CDR1 as SGHVS and CDR2 as FNYEAQ. The V and J ends lost 5 bases and 2 bases, in that order; junction bases with no gene match: 9. In DNA, the CDR3 is TGTGCCAGCAGCAAAACCGGGGACTACACCTACAATGAGCAGTTCTTC. Translation gives CASSKTGDYTYNEQFF.

The chain has TRBV28 and TRBJ1-6; D unclear. CDR3 size: 14 residues. CDR1 and CDR2 from the germline V gene are MDHEN and SYDVKM. The V end was cut by 7 bases, the J end by 10 bases, with 17 bases between. The CDR3 is CASKGSSALSPLHF. For the CDR3, the DNA is TGTGCCAGCAAGGGAAGTTCTGCCCTCTCACCCCTCCACTTT.

This clone was seen once. V is TRBV28 and J is TRBJ1-2, with D unclear. The germline V and J ends were trimmed by 6 bases and 10 bases, with 12 bases remaining between them. Germline V gene sequence: CDR1 MDHEN, CDR2 SYDVKM. This CDR3 has 11 amino acids. The CDR3 DNA reads as TGTGCCAGCAGGCATGGAACTATCTACACCTTC. Its translation: CASRHGTIYTF.

The chain uses TRBV28 and TRBJ1-5; tentatively, D is TRBD1 (6 bases). Trimming left V 3 bases short and J 2 bases short, with 14 bases between. The CDR3 sequence is 16 residues long. Per the germline V gene, CDR1 is MDHEN and CDR2 is SYDVKM. This chain's CDR3 is CASSFRWRGRNQPQHF. DNA of the CDR3: TGTGCCAGCAGTTTTAGATGGCGGGGGCGCAATCAGCCCCAGCATTTT. The complete variable domain, with remaining parts taken from reference TRBV28 and TRBJ1-5, reads DVKVTQSSRYLVKRTGEKVFLECVQDMDHENMFWYRQDPGLGLRLIYFSYDVKMKEKGDIPEGYSVSREKKERFSLILESASTNQTSMYLCASSFRWRGRNQPQHFGDGTRLSIL.